This T cell receptor beta chain originates from a study of control samples from healthy donors and cancer patients (dated by TCRdb to 2018 to 2021). On this clone: The antigen it binds to is not known. Base qualities are missing; no much larger clone stands one base away.

The CDR3 has 15 amino acids, counting the end cysteine and phenylalanine. Only CDR3 DNA is held: 45 bases, read in frame from base 1. V is pruned by 3 bases and J by 4 bases, leaving 5 bases of the junction without a gene match. The germline V gene supplies CDR1 SGHDT and CDR2 YYEEEE. Receptor libraries were prepared by the immunoSEQ multiplex PCR assay. TCRdb re-hosts the immuneACCESS table, in-frame sequences only. Its copies lack some clones; in the studies checked, an unresolved V gene accounts for under half of them, and the cause for the rest is not known. Present in this sample are about 140,000 clones, about 90% of which were seen just once. The ten largest clones represent approximately 7.2% of the sample.

The chain employs TRBV5-6 and TRBJ2-2, with 8 middle bases fitting TRBD1. This TCR came from a man aged 18 to 35 in good health. Sequencing was carried out using blood. The CDR3: CASSWQGASTGELFF. In nucleotide form, the sequence is TGTGCCAGCAGCTGGCAGGGGGCGAGCACCGGGGAGCTGTTTTTT.